Listed below are T cell receptor beta chains from one sample, sequenced in a study of T-cell reconstitution after alpha-beta-depleted transplantation in children. TCRdb ran MiXCR on the PCR reads and lists one entry per CDR3 protein. This sample has around 4,000 distinct CDR3 sequences, with roughly a quarter found just once. Sequenced here: PBMCs, mostly from graft donor cells, sampled 60 days after TCRalphabeta/CD19-depleted stem cell transplant. The receptors originated from a boy under three years old who had a stem cell transplant for acute myeloid leukemia, so the T cells may come from the graft donor. Both conserved end residues are part of each CDR3. A D gene is named only where the DNA matches it firmly. Part of the rows lack a size; the others show once, few, many or a class for expanded clones.

V,J,D,size,CDR3,DNA
TRBV15,TRBJ2-4,.,few,CGFLGEYF,TGTGGATTCTTGGGGGAGTACTTC
TRBV20-1,TRBJ2-3,TRBD2,once,CSVRGGGTDTQYF,TGCAGTGTACGGGGGGGCGGGACGGATACGCAGTATTTT
TRBV28,TRBJ1-2,.,many,CASSLSLRNPYGYTF,TGTGCCAGCAGTTTAAGTCTCAGAAATCCCTATGGCTACACCTTC
TRBV7-9,TRBJ1-5,.,many,CASSFSLGQPQHF,TGTGCCAGCAGCTTTTCCCTAGGGCAGCCCCAGCATTTT
TRBV28,TRBJ2-5,TRBD1,many,CASSPPGQIQETQYF,TGTGCCAGCAGTCCGCCGGGACAGATTCAAGAGACCCAGTACTTC
TRBV15,TRBJ2-5,.,.,CALLGEETQYF,TGTGCGCTCTTGGGGGAAGAGACCCAGTACTTC
TRBV10-3,TRBJ2-3,.,.,CAISEWSSRDTQYF,TGTGCCATCAGTGAGTGGAGCTCACGAGATACGCAGTATTTT
TRBV15,TRBJ1-2,.,many,CATSRGGARRGYTF,TGTGCCACCAGCAGGGGGGGCGCGAGGCGGGGCTACACCTTC
TRBV5-8,TRBJ1-3,.,many,CAGAYGNTIYF,TGTGCCGGGGCATATGGAAACACCATATATTTT
TRBV13,TRBJ2-1,.,many,CASSLGRGSYNEQFF,TGTGCCAGCAGCTTAGGCAGGGGTTCCTACAATGAGCAGTTCTTC
TRBV6-5,TRBJ2-2,TRBD2,.,CASSYTGLAGDTGELFF,TGTGCCAGCAGTTACACGGGACTAGCGGGAGACACCGGGGAGCTGTTTTTT
TRBV12-3/TRBV12-4,TRBJ1-6,.,many,CASNPGYNSPLHF,TGTGCCAGCAACCCGGGATATAATTCACCCCTCCACTTT
TRBV6-2/TRBV6-3,TRBJ1-5,.,medium-sized,CASSLKFGTPQINQPQHF,TGTGCCAGCAGCCTAAAATTCGGGACGCCTCAGATCAATCAGCCCCAGCATTTT
TRBV10-3,TRBJ1-2,.,many,CAIRGEGGGYTF,TGTGCCATCAGAGGGGAAGGAGGTGGCTACACCTTC
TRBV15,TRBJ1-5,.,.,CATSRDSRTVNQPQHF,TGTGCCACCAGCAGAGATTCCCGGACAGTCAATCAGCCCCAGCATTTT
TRBV7-9,TRBJ2-7,TRBD1,many,CASSYDRVREQYF,TGTGCCAGCAGCTACGACAGGGTGAGGGAGCAGTACTTC
TRBV28,TRBJ2-1,.,.,CASSPPGGLRSQQFF,TGTGCCAGCAGCCCCCCCGGGGGCCTTAGGTCGCAGCAGTTCTTC
TRBV12-3/TRBV12-4,TRBJ2-4,.,.,CASSFGHPGSGNIQYF,TGTGCCAGCAGTTTTGGTCACCCCGGCAGCGGAAACATTCAGTACTTC
TRBV7-9,TRBJ2-7,.,medium-sized,CASSLAPRSLEQYF,TGTGCCAGCAGCTTAGCCCCCCGGTCCCTCGAGCAGTACTTC
TRBV18,TRBJ1-1,.,many,CASSPGGWDTEAFF,TGTGCCAGCTCACCTGGGGGTTGGGACACTGAAGCTTTCTTT
TRBV24-1,TRBJ2-2,TRBD1,many,CATSDLRQGTSNTGELFF,TGTGCCACCAGTGATTTAAGACAGGGGACTTCGAACACCGGGGAGCTGTTTTTT
TRBV7-9,TRBJ2-1,TRBD2,many,CASSFSRGGIRVGYNEQFF,TGTGCCAGCAGCTTCTCTCGGGGGGGCATTAGGGTAGGCTACAATGAGCAGTTCTTC
TRBV6-1,TRBJ1-1,TRBD1,many,CASSDRGPEAFF,TGTGCCAGCAGCGACAGGGGACCCGAAGCTTTCTTT
TRBV21-1,TRBJ2-3,.,many,CASSKAQRRTTDTQYF,TGTGCCAGCAGCAAAGCGCAAAGAAGGACCACAGATACGCAGTATTTT
TRBV6-1,TRBJ1-6,.,many,CASSEISPLHF,TGTGCCAGCAGTGAAATTTCACCCCTCCACTTT
TRBV19,TRBJ2-1,.,once,CAMGPLPVGGSYNEQFF,TGTGCCATGGGCCCCTTGCCCGTTGGGGGCTCCTACAATGAGCAGTTCTTC
TRBV20-1,TRBJ1-5,.,many,CSARFGGASNQPQHF,TGCAGTGCTAGGTTTGGGGGGGCTAGCAATCAGCCCCAGCATTTT
TRBV10-3,TRBJ2-3,.,.,CAIGRQDFTDTQYF,TGTGCCATCGGCAGACAGGACTTCACAGATACGCAGTATTTT
TRBV28,TRBJ1-3,TRBD1,many,CASSFQTGAGNTIYF,TGTGCCAGCAGTTTCCAGACAGGGGCCGGAAACACCATATATTTT
TRBV7-9,TRBJ2-3,.,medium-sized,CASSPPGLRGDTQYF,TGTGCCAGCAGCCCCCCGGGACTCCGGGGTGATACGCAGTATTTT
TRBV11-3,TRBJ2-5,.,medium-sized,CASSRTRGQETQYF,TGTGCCAGCAGCCGGACAAGGGGACAAGAGACCCAGTACTTC
TRBV19,TRBJ1-5,TRBD1,many,CASSGTGNQPQHF,TGTGCCAGTAGTGGGACAGGGAATCAGCCCCAGCATTTT
TRBV12-3/TRBV12-4,TRBJ2-3,.,many,CASSLGAGTDTQYF,TGTGCCAGCAGTCTGGGGGCGGGGACAGATACGCAGTATTTT
TRBV5-8,TRBJ1-3,.,many,CASSFALEFSGNTIYF,TGTGCCAGCAGCTTCGCCTTAGAGTTCTCTGGAAACACCATATATTTT
TRBV7-8,TRBJ2-5,TRBD2,many,CASSWGSGGPQETQYF,TGTGCCAGCAGCTGGGGGAGCGGGGGGCCTCAAGAGACCCAGTACTTC
TRBV6-1,TRBJ2-7,.,many,CASRGGPTHEQYF,TGTGCCAGCAGGGGGGGCCCGACTCACGAGCAGTACTTC
TRBV7-9,TRBJ2-2,.,many,CASSFISGELFF,TGTGCCAGCAGCTTTATAAGCGGGGAGCTGTTTTTT
TRBV15,TRBJ1-5,.,.,CKLLGEHF,TGCAAGCTCTTGGGGGAGCATTTT
TRBV7-9,TRBJ1-1,.,many,CASSLGQGPLKEAFF,TGTGCCAGCAGCTTAGGGCAGGGGCCCTTGAAGGAAGCTTTCTTT
TRBV9,TRBJ1-1,.,many,CASSLGLNMNTEAFF,TGTGCCAGCAGCCTAGGACTTAACATGAACACTGAAGCTTTCTTT
TRBV19,TRBJ2-3,.,many,CASSIWAFTDTQYF,TGTGCCAGTAGTATATGGGCCTTCACAGATACGCAGTATTTT
TRBV18,TRBJ2-6,.,many,CASSPSGANVLTF,TGTGCCAGCTCCCCCTCTGGGGCCAACGTCCTGACTTTC
TRBV5-3,TRBJ2-3,.,.,CAKSWGTDTQYF,TGTGCCAAATCTTGGGGGACAGATACGCAGTATTTT
TRBV19,TRBJ1-5,.,many,CASSFGTVSNQPQHF,TGTGCCAGTAGTTTTGGGACGGTTAGCAATCAGCCCCAGCATTTT
TRBV4-1,TRBJ1-5,.,many,CASSQPDRREDSNQPQHF,TGCGCCAGCAGCCAACCTGACAGAAGGGAGGATAGCAATCAGCCCCAGCATTTT
TRBV15,TRBJ2-2,.,.,CEFLGGFF,TGTGAGTTCTTGGGGGGTTTTTTT
TRBV28,TRBJ1-1,TRBD1,many,CASSRQGWSLGTEAFF,TGTGCCAGCAGTCGACAGGGCTGGAGCCTGGGGACTGAAGCTTTCTTT
TRBV10-3,TRBJ2-7,TRBD1,.,CAISVRDRQYEQYF,TGTGCCATCAGTGTCCGGGACAGGCAGTACGAGCAGTACTTC
TRBV7-2,TRBJ2-3,.,many,CASSLQVGDTQYF,TGTGCCAGCAGCTTACAGGTGGGAGATACGCAGTATTTT
TRBV20-1,TRBJ1-4,.,many,CSASVFQEKLFF,TGCAGTGCTAGTGTCTTTCAGGAAAAACTGTTTTTT
TRBV28,TRBJ1-2,TRBD1,many,CASSPLWTGGDYGYTF,TGTGCCAGCAGTCCTCTGTGGACAGGGGGCGACTATGGCTACACCTTC
TRBV19,TRBJ1-5,TRBD1,many,CASSIRGDSSSNQPQHF,TGTGCCAGTAGTATACGTGGGGACAGCTCGAGCAATCAGCCCCAGCATTTT
TRBV11-2,TRBJ2-5,TRBD2,many,CASTRSWGTSGDQETQYF,TGTGCCAGCACCAGGTCATGGGGGACTAGCGGGGACCAAGAGACCCAGTACTTC